The 27 T cell receptor beta chains below come from one sample, sequenced in a study of blood T cells in healthy people across ages. Sample-barcoded 5' priming and a J-beta primer mix drove a second PCR of roughly 7 to 11 cycles. TCRdb re-called the 5' RACE reads with MiXCR, one entry per CDR3 protein. Of about 670,000 distinct CDR3 sequences in the sample, roughly two fifths were seen once. The sequencing input was blood. These receptor sequences come from a man older than 75 in good health.

The rearrangement uses TRBV7-9 and TRBJ2-3; no clear D. Trimming removed 4 bases at V and 1 base at J, with 12 bases between. CDR1 and CDR2 (germline): SEHNR, FQNEAQ (reference sequence). There are 15 residues in the CDR3. The CDR3 sequence: CASSSRTTRTDTQYF. For the CDR3, the DNA is TGTGCCAGCAGCTCCCGAACAACCCGCACAGATACGCAGTATTTT.

The chain employs TRBV7-2 and TRBJ2-1, with TRBD2 matching 8 bases. Trimming took 5 bases from V and 4 from J; bases not matched to a gene: 13. The CDR3 consists of 17 residues. CDR1 SGHTA and CDR2 FQGNSA come from the germline V gene. The CDR3 protein is CASSPPGGGRSYNEQFF. CDR3 bases: TGTGCCAGCAGCCCCCCGGGCGGCGGGAGGTCATACAATGAGCAGTTCTTC.

The gene calls are TRBV12-3 or TRBV12-4 and TRBJ2-1; 8 positions match TRBD2. The end of the DNA is better explained by TRBJ2-7, so the J call may be wrong. The CDR3 covers 15 residues. The CDR3: CASSRPGLGYNEQYF. The DNA for the CDR3 is TGTGCCAGCAGCCGGCCGGGACTAGGGTACAATGAGCAGTACTTC.

V and J are TRBV15 and TRBJ1-2; maybe TRBD1 (5 bases). Germline CDR1 LNHNV, CDR2 YYDKDF (reference sequence). This CDR3 is built from 17 residues. With 5 bases removed from V and 1 base from J, the gap between germline ends came to 20 bases. Here the CDR3 DNA reads TGTGCCACCAGCTCACAACAATCCCGGGACGGTAACTATGGCTACACCTTC. It translates to CATSSQQSRDGNYGYTF.

In the case of this clonotype: At one boundary the junction diverges from the germline segment, which might be a read error. The gene calls are TRBV29-1 and TRBJ1-1; 8 nucleotides align to TRBD1. CDR1 and CDR2 (germline): SQVTM, ANQGSEA. The CDR3 has 17 residues. The CDR3 here is CSVEEHRGDFMNTEPFF. CDR3 sequence (DNA): TGCAGCGTTGAAGAACACAGGGGGGATTTCATGAACACTGAACCTTTCTTT.

This clonotype was observed at least ten times. This chain connects TRBV29-1 to TRBJ2-7, with no clear D. The germline V gene has CDR1 SQVTM and CDR2 ANQGSEA. The CDR3 contains 13 residues. The ends were cut back, 3 bases at V and 2 bases at J, with 11 bases in the middle. CDR3 amino acids: CSVEATETYEQYF. The CDR3 coding sequence is TGCAGCGTTGAGGCCACAGAAACCTACGAGCAGTACTTC.

This clonotype was found a few times. The chain has TRBV7-2 and TRBJ1-6, with TRBD1 matching 8 bases. The germline V gene has CDR1 SGHTA and CDR2 FQGNSA. Unmatched junction bases numbered 10, after V lost 5 bases and J lost 1 base. CDR3 size: 18 residues. The CDR3 sequence: CASSRPDREESYNSPLHF. CDR3 nucleotides: TGTGCCAGCAGCCGCCCGGACAGGGAAGAATCCTATAATTCACCCCTCCACTTT.

The chain combines TRBV20-1 with TRBJ1-2; D gene uncertain. Germline V gene sequence: CDR1 DFQATT, CDR2 SNEGSKA (reference sequence). Trimming pared 6 bases from V and 5 bases from J, leaving 16 bases between. The CDR3 has 13 residues. The CDR3 region has the DNA TGCAGTGCCACATGGCGACGGATGTATGGCTACACCTTC. This codes for CSATWRRMYGYTF.

This clonotype was observed at least ten times. The V call is TRBV24-1, the J call TRBJ2-1, with TRBD1 matching over 7 bases. The V segment lost 2 bases and the J segment 2 bases; nucleotides outside the gene matches: 2. The germline V gene encodes CDR1 KGHDR and CDR2 SFDVKD. The CDR3 has 15 residues. The CDR3 DNA reads as TGTGCCACCAGTGATTCCGGGACAGCCTACAATGAGCAGTTCTTC. Protein product: CATSDSGTAYNEQFF.

There are a few counts of this clonotype. The chain employs TRBV6-2 or TRBV6-3 and TRBJ1-3; D unclear. Trimming removed 6 bases at V and 0 bases at J, with 6 bases between. The CDR3 is made up of 13 amino acids. CDR1 and CDR2 from the germline V gene are MNHEY and SVGEGT. In DNA, the CDR3 is TGTGCCAGCAGCACTATCTCTGGAAACACCATATATTTT. Amino acid sequence: CASSTISGNTIYF.

This chain uses TRBV21-1 with TRBJ1-2; the table's D call, TRBD1, was not checked against the DNA. TRBV21-1 is flagged as a pseudogene. This CDR3 contains 13 residues. The CDR3 spells CASSRVRHGGYTF. CDR3 bases: TGTGCCAGCAGCCGGGTCAGGCACGGTGGCTACACCTTC.

The chain recombines TRBV20-1 with TRBJ1-6; D remains ambiguous. Germline V gives CDR1 DFQATT, CDR2 SNEGSKA (reference sequence). V gave up 8 bases and J gave up 7 bases, with 12 bases separating them. The CDR3 consists of 12 residues. CDR3 nucleotides: TGCAGTAATCGGGTTGGAAATTCACCCCTCCACTTT. This gives the protein CSNRVGNSPLHF.

The rearrangement uses TRBV4-3 and TRBJ2-3, with 7 bases matching TRBD2. Germline lookup yields CDR1 LGHNA and CDR2 YSLEER. The CDR3 has 20 amino acids. V shed 3 bases, J shed 2 bases, and the junction held 20 bases outside the gene matches. This chain's CDR3 is CASSQGFGGLAGVHTDTQYF. DNA for the CDR3: TGCGCCAGCAGCCAGGGGTTTGGGGGTCTTGCGGGGGTACACACAGATACGCAGTATTTT.

This clonotype was detected a few times. The rearrangement links TRBV12-3 or TRBV12-4 to TRBJ1-2; D unresolved. This CDR3 is 12 amino acids long. Deletions cut 2 bases from V and 8 bases from J, with 9 bases between. The CDR3 here is CASSLNGYGYTF. The CDR3 region has the DNA TGTGCCAGCAGTTTAAATGGGTACGGCTACACCTTC.

Only a few counts were recorded for this clonotype. The genes are TRBV6-5 and TRBJ2-2, with 7 bases identical to TRBD2. This CDR3 is 13 amino acids long. The V gene's germline CDR1 is MNHEY and CDR2 SVGAGI. V dropped 2 bases and J dropped 12; count of bases not matched to a gene: 6. DNA of the CDR3: TGTGCCAGCAGTTACACCATACTAGCGCAGCTGTTTTTT. This codes for CASSYTILAQLFF.

The chain joins TRBV7-2 to TRBJ2-5; D may be TRBD2 (5 bases). Per the germline V gene, CDR1 is SGHTA and CDR2 is FQGNSA. The V and J ends lost 0 bases and 5 bases respectively, with 10 bases between them. The CDR3 sequence is 14 residues long. Here the CDR3 DNA reads TGTGCCAGCAGCTTAGCAGGGTCGGGGGAGACCCAGTACTTC. As protein: CASSLAGSGETQYF.

This clonotype was seen a handful of times. The chain combines TRBV14 with TRBJ1-3; no reliable D call. This CDR3 has 16 amino acids. Germline V lookup: CDR1 SGHDN, CDR2 FVKESK. V was shortened by 1 base and J by 0 bases, with 10 bases between the two germline ends. CDR3: CASSQVLGLSGNTIYF. The DNA for the CDR3 is TGTGCCAGCAGCCAAGTTCTGGGCCTCTCTGGAAACACCATATATTTT.

A few counts support this clonotype. This chain joins TRBV5-1 and TRBJ2-7; D is uncertain. V was cut by 5 bases and J by 3 bases, with 12 bases left in between. Germline lookup yields CDR1 SGHRS and CDR2 YFSETQ. This CDR3 is 13 amino acids long. DNA of the CDR3: TGCGCCAGCAGGCTAACCACGGGCTACGAGCAGTACTTC. It yields the protein CASRLTTGYEQYF.

J is TRBJ2-5 and V is TRBV5-1; 11 positions agree with TRBD1. This CDR3 comprises 17 residues. CDR1 and CDR2 from the germline V gene are SGHRS and YFSETQ. Trimming at V came to 4 bases and at J to 2 bases, leaving 10 bases not matched to a gene. As DNA, the CDR3 is TGCGCCAGCAGCCCGGGACAGGGGGTGAAACAACAAGAGACCCAGTACTTC. Protein: CASSPGQGVKQQETQYF. The variable domain in full, with the rest retrieved from reference TRBV5-1 and TRBJ2-5, is KAGVTQTPRYLIKTRGQQVTLSCSPISGHRSVSWYQQTPGQGLQFLFEYFSETQRNKGNFPGRFSGRQFSNSRSEMNVSTLELGDSALYLCASSPGQGVKQQETQYFGPGTRLLVL.

Comment on this clonotype: One end of the junction is discordant with germline, which a read error may explain. The chain uses TRBV20-1 and TRBJ2-3, with TRBD2 matching over 11 bases. Germline assignment: CDR1 DFQATT and CDR2 SNEGSKA (reference sequence). The CDR3 contains 15 residues. CDR3 sequence: CSARDSGLAADTQYF. CDR3 DNA: TGCAGCGCTAGAGATTCGGGACTAGCGGCAGATACGCAGTATTTT.

The sample holds a few counts of this clonotype. The CDR3 is CASTLDLLAKNIQYF. DNA of the CDR3: TGTGCCAGCACCCTGGATTTACTGGCCAAAAACATTCAGTACTTC. The chain is built from TRBV12-3 or TRBV12-4 and TRBJ2-4; D is unclear. Trimming removed 7 bases from V and 1 base from J, with 14 bases in between. This CDR3 has 15 residues.

This clonotype was picked up many times. CDR3 region: CASSLPQREGLGEQYF. CDR3 DNA: TGTGCCAGCAGCCTTCCTCAGCGGGAGGGACTGGGGGAGCAGTACTTC. The chain carries TRBV9 and TRBJ2-7; TRBD2 matches 10 bases. The CDR3 spans 16 residues. The ends lost 4 bases at V and 7 bases at J; junction bases unmatched: 14. Germline V gives CDR1 SGDLS, CDR2 YYNGEE. The complete variable domain, with remaining parts taken from reference TRBV9 and TRBJ2-7, reads DSGVTQTPKHLITATGQRVTLRCSPRSGDLSVYWYQQSLDQGLQFLIQYYNGEERAKGNILERFSAQQFPDLHSELNLSSLELGDSALYFCASSLPQREGLGEQYFGPGTRLTVT.

The chain is built from TRBV15 and TRBJ2-7, with D possibly matching TRBD1 (6 bases). With 2 bases removed from V and 3 bases from J, the gap between germline ends came to 11 bases. The CDR3 is 14 residues long. Germline assignment: CDR1 LNHNV and CDR2 YYDKDF (reference sequence). CDR3 DNA: TGTGCCACCAGCAGACAGCAAGGGGGCTACGAGCAGTACTTC. This codes for CATSRQQGGYEQYF.

The chain links TRBV6-6 to TRBJ1-5, with 7 bases fitting TRBD1. The CDR3 is 14 amino acids. Germline CDR1 MNHNY, CDR2 SVGAGI (reference sequence). V shed 6 bases, J shed 3 bases, and the junction held 5 bases outside the gene matches. CDR3 sequence (DNA): TGTGCCAGCAGGGAGACAGGGATCAATCAGCCCCAGCATTTT. It is translated as CASRETGINQPQHF.

This chain joins TRBV21-1 and TRBJ2-7; the DNA was not used to check the table's D call, TRBD1. TRBV21-1 is marked as a pseudogene. This CDR3 has 14 residues. DNA for the CDR3: TGTGCCAGTTCCAGGGTATATTTGTCCTACGAGCAGTACTTC. Translating gives CASSRVYLSYEQYF.

This chain's CDR3 is CASSRNAGTGTYEQYF. CDR3 nucleotide sequence: TGTGCCAGCAGCCGCAACGCTGGGACAGGGACCTACGAGCAGTACTTC. V gene TRBV7-9 combines with J gene TRBJ2-7; TRBD1 matches at 9 bases. The CDR3 covers 16 residues. CDR1 and CDR2 from the germline V gene are SEHNR and FQNEAQ (reference sequence). With 5 bases clipped from V and 2 bases from J, the junction kept 10 bases outside the gene matches. The whole variable domain, remainder taken from reference TRBV7-9 and TRBJ2-7, is DTGVSQNPRHKITKRGQNVTFRCDPISEHNRLYWYRQTLGQGPEFLTYFQNEAQLEKSRLLSDRFSAERPKGSFSTLEIQRTEQGDSAMYLCASSRNAGTGTYEQYFGPGTRLTVT.

This clonotype was picked up a small number of times. This chain uses TRBV15 with TRBJ2-7; D may be TRBD1 (6 bases). V was shortened by 0 bases and J by 3 bases, with 9 bases between the two germline ends. CDR3 length: 14 residues. The germline CDR1 and CDR2 sequences are LNHNV and YYDKDF (reference sequence). The CDR3 sequence: CATSRDIQGYEQYF. The DNA of the CDR3 is TGTGCCACCAGCAGAGACATACAGGGCTACGAGCAGTACTTC.